The 25 T cell receptor beta chains reported below all come from one sample, sequenced in a study of T cell changes during pregnancy in multiple sclerosis. TCRdb's table, derived via immunoSEQ multiplex PCR, lists solely in-frame clones and lacks some. Of about 110,000 clones detected, approximately 90% appear once; the ten largest clones hold 1.5%. The sequencing used peripheral blood, collected in the third trimester of pregnancy. These TCRs come from a female donor with multiple sclerosis, enrolled in a pregnancy study.

In this sample, this clone turned up once. The rearrangement links TRBV4-2 to TRBJ2-3, with TRBD2 matching over 11 bases. Trimming cost V 1 base and J 0 bases; bases outside gene matches: 3. This CDR3 has 17 amino acids. Germline V CDR1 and CDR2: LGHNA, YNFKEQ. The CDR3 DNA sequence: TGTGCCAGCAGCCAAGGACTAGCGGGGAAAAGCACAGATACGCAGTATTTT. Its protein product is CASSQGLAGKSTDTQYF.

This chain uses TRBV5-1 with TRBJ1-5; D gene uncertain. V lost 0 bases, J lost 2 bases, and 6 bases lay in between. CDR3 length equals 14 residues. Per germline, CDR1 SGHRS and CDR2 YFSETQ. CDR3 protein: CASSLAGGNQPQHF. The CDR3 region has the DNA TGCGCCAGCAGCTTGGCCGGGGGCAATCAGCCCCAGCATTTT.

V is TRBV2 and J is TRBJ2-5; 7 bases agree with TRBD2. The CDR3 is made up of 14 amino acids. Germline V gene data show CDR1 as SNHLY and CDR2 as FYNNEI. V lost 4 bases and J lost 12; bases outside the gene matches: 14. In DNA form, the CDR3 reads TGTGCCAGCAGTGCTCCAAGCGCATCTAGCGGCAAGTACTTC. This encodes CASSAPSASSGKYF. Variable domain in full (rest from reference TRBV2 and TRBJ2-5): EPEVTQTPSHQVTQMGQEVILRCVPISNHLYFYWYRQILGQKVEFLVSFYNNEISEKSEIFDDQFSVERPDGSNFTLKIRSTKLEDSAMYFCASSAPSASSGKYFGPGTRLLVL.

J is TRBJ2-2 and V is TRBV19, with 14 bases lining up with TRBD2. The J segment lost 1 base and the V segment lost 4 bases, leaving 8 bases of the junction unmatched. Germline V gene lookup returns CDR1 LNHDA and CDR2 SQIVND (reference sequence). This CDR3 has 19 residues. In DNA, the CDR3 is TGTGCCAGTAGTACCCCGGGACTAGCGGGAGTTCGGAACACCGGGGAGCTGTTTTTT. This sequence encodes CASSTPGLAGVRNTGELFF. Filled out from reference TRBV19 and TRBJ2-2, the complete variable domain reads DGGITQSPKYLFRKEGQNVTLSCEQNLNHDAMYWYRQDPGQGLRLIYYSQIVNDFQKGDIAEGYSVSREKKESFPLTVTSAQKNPTAFYLCASSTPGLAGVRNTGELFFGEGSRLTVL.

The chain is built from TRBV13 and TRBJ1-6, with 7 bases fitting TRBD1. Germline values: CDR1 PRHDT, CDR2 FYEKMQ (reference sequence). This CDR3 comprises 16 residues. Trimming took 1 base from V and 7 from J; bases not matched to a gene: 7. The CDR3 loop is CASSLEAGGNNSPLHF. The CDR3, as DNA: TGTGCCAGCAGCTTAGAGGCAGGGGGGAACAATTCACCCCTCCACTTT.

This chain connects TRBV11-2 to TRBJ2-1; possible D gene TRBD2, 7 bases. CDR3 length: 15 residues. V was clipped by 2 bases and J by 7 bases, with 15 bases between them. From germline, CDR1 is SGHAT and CDR2 FQNNGV. In DNA, the CDR3 is TGTGCCAGCAGCTTATGGGGGGGGGCGTCAAATGAGCAGTTCTTC. This translates into CASSLWGGASNEQFF. Full variable domain (rest looked up from reference TRBV11-2 and TRBJ2-1): EAGVAQSPRYKIIEKRQSVAFWCNPISGHATLYWYQQILGQGPKLLIQFQNNGVVDDSQLPKDRFSAERLKGVDSTLKIQPAKLEDSAVYLCASSLWGGASNEQFFGPGTRLTVL.

The genes are TRBV28 and TRBJ2-5; tentative D call: TRBD1 (5 bases). V shed 6 bases and J shed 7 bases, with 9 bases lying between them. Germline CDR1 is MDHEN and CDR2 is SYDVKM. CDR3 length: 11 amino acids. CDR3 residues: CASSSRGTQYF. The CDR3 coding sequence is TGTGCCAGCAGCTCAAGGGGGACCCAGTACTTC. The full variable domain, in which reference TRBV28 and TRBJ2-5 provide the parts outside the CDR3, is DVKVTQSSRYLVKRTGEKVFLECVQDMDHENMFWYRQDPGLGLRLIYFSYDVKMKEKGDIPEGYSVSREKKERFSLILESASTNQTSMYLCASSSRGTQYFGPGTRLLVL.

V and J are TRBV5-1 and TRBJ2-7, with TRBD1 matching over 8 bases. Trimming removed 0 bases from V and 5 bases from J; junction bases left unmatched: 7. Germline V CDR1 and CDR2: SGHRS, YFSETQ. The CDR3 spans 15 residues. CDR3 in amino acids: CASSLGTGKIHEQYF. CDR3 sequence (DNA): TGCGCCAGCAGCTTGGGGACAGGGAAGATACACGAGCAGTACTTC.

The CDR3 is CASSGRRSAEAFF. CDR3 bases: TGTGCCAGCAGTGGGAGGCGGAGCGCGGAAGCTTTCTTT. The rearrangement links TRBV2 to TRBJ1-1; unclear D gene. CDR1 and CDR2 (germline): SNHLY, FYNNEI. The CDR3 is made up of 13 amino acids. The ends were cut back, 4 bases at V and 8 bases at J, with 14 bases in the middle.

The sample holds one count of this clone. The rearrangement uses TRBV19 and TRBJ2-7; weak D call: TRBD1 (5 bases). The CDR3 length is 15 residues. Germline lookup yields CDR1 LNHDA and CDR2 SQIVND (reference sequence). Trimming removed 3 bases from V and 5 bases from J, with 17 bases in between. CDR3 in amino acids: CASSITGDSADEQYF. DNA of the CDR3: TGTGCCAGTAGTATTACTGGTGACAGCGCGGACGAGCAGTACTTC.

The chain recombines TRBV27 with TRBJ2-1; perhaps TRBD2 as D (6 bases). The CDR3 is 15 residues long. CDR1 is MNHEY, CDR2 SMNVEV, per germline (reference sequence). Trimming removed 2 bases at V and 6 bases at J, with 14 bases between. CDR3 DNA sequence: TGTGCCAGCAGTTTAGGGTGGGGGGTGGTCAATGAGCAGTTCTTC. As protein: CASSLGWGVVNEQFF.

This rearrangement joins TRBV5-1 to TRBJ2-3; 16 positions agree with TRBD2. The junction had 8 bases not matched to a gene; V was cut back by 4 bases and J by 3 bases. The CDR3 is 18 residues long. Germline assignment: CDR1 SGHRS and CDR2 YFSETQ. The CDR3 loop is CASSPGLAGGPGTDTQYF. CDR3 sequence (DNA): TGCGCCAGCAGCCCGGGACTAGCGGGAGGGCCGGGAACAGATACGCAGTATTTT.

This chain connects TRBV2 to TRBJ2-5, with TRBD2 matching 8 bases. V shed 2 bases, J shed 11 bases, and the junction held 7 bases outside the gene matches. This CDR3 contains 13 residues. The V gene's germline CDR1 is SNHLY and CDR2 FYNNEI. The CDR3 loop is CASSESPGGEQYF. The CDR3 coding sequence is TGTGCCAGCAGTGAATCCCCCGGGGGGGAGCAGTACTTC.

This clone showed up just once. J is TRBJ2-7 and V is TRBV5-1; the D gene is possibly TRBD2 (5 bases). V was pared by 0 bases and J by 0 bases, with 10 bases between. Germline V gene data show CDR1 as SGHRS and CDR2 as YFSETQ. The CDR3 is 15 residues long. In DNA form, the CDR3 reads TGCGCCAGCAGCTTGGCCCCCGGGAACTCCTACGAGCAGTACTTC. Residues: CASSLAPGNSYEQYF.

Here the CDR3 reads CASSGGQGGYEQYF. The CDR3 DNA sequence: TGTGCCAGTAGCGGAGGACAGGGCGGGTACGAGCAGTACTTC. This sequence joins TRBV19 and TRBJ2-7; 8 bases map to TRBD1. The germline V gene encodes CDR1 LNHDA and CDR2 SQIVND (reference sequence). V shed 6 bases, J shed 4 bases, and the junction held 8 bases outside the gene matches. The CDR3 consists of 14 residues.

The chain carries TRBV2 and TRBJ2-1; TRBD2 is a possible D gene (6 bases). Trimming shortened V by 3 bases and J by 8 bases, and 17 bases separated the two germline ends. Germline CDR1 reads SNHLY; CDR2 reads FYNNEI. The CDR3 contains 15 residues. This CDR3 is CASSDQRAYGDEQFF. CDR3 DNA: TGTGCCAGCAGTGATCAGCGGGCTTATGGGGATGAGCAGTTCTTC. The entire variable domain, with the rest obtained from reference TRBV2 and TRBJ2-1, is as follows: EPEVTQTPSHQVTQMGQEVILRCVPISNHLYFYWYRQILGQKVEFLVSFYNNEISEKSEIFDDQFSVERPDGSNFTLKIRSTKLEDSAMYFCASSDQRAYGDEQFFGPGTRLTVL.

The chain links TRBV18 to TRBJ1-1; D not certain. This CDR3 has 14 amino acids. The germline V gene has CDR1 KGHSH and CDR2 LQKENI. V was pared by 0 bases and J by 10 bases, with 15 bases between. The CDR3 reads CASSPPEPLPRAFF. CDR3 nucleotide sequence: TGTGCCAGCTCACCACCGGAGCCCCTCCCGAGAGCTTTCTTT.

The chain links TRBV19 to TRBJ2-2; 8 bases are shared with TRBD1. Trimming cost V 5 bases and J 0 bases; bases outside gene matches: 14. This CDR3 region has 19 residues. Germline loops: CDR1 LNHDA, CDR2 SQIVND (reference sequence). DNA for the CDR3: TGTGCCAGTAGTCCAGTACACCGCCTGGGACAGGCGAACACCGGGGAGCTGTTTTTT. It specifies CASSPVHRLGQANTGELFF.

The chain recombines TRBV30 with TRBJ1-5, with a weak D call TRBD1 (6 bases). The CDR3 is 14 residues long. Germline CDR1 reads GTSNPN; CDR2 reads SVGIG (reference sequence). Trimming removed 2 bases from V and 10 bases from J, with 18 bases in between. The CDR3 sequence: CAWSIGGARIPQHF. In nucleotides, the CDR3 is TGTGCCTGGAGTATTGGGGGGGCTCGGATTCCCCAGCATTTT.

This clone occurred a few times. This sequence joins TRBV2 and TRBJ1-1; D gene ambiguous. The V end lost 2 bases, the J end lost 6 bases, and 4 bases lay between the germline ends. Germline CDR1 and CDR2: SNHLY and FYNNEI. CDR3 length equals 11 residues. Here the CDR3 DNA reads TGTGCCAGCAGTGAATTCGCTGAAGCTTTCTTT. It translates to CASSEFAEAFF.

This clone appeared a single time. The chain joins TRBV5-6 to TRBJ1-1, with D unclear. Germline CDR1 SGHDT, CDR2 YYEEEE. The CDR3 runs to 14 residues. The V gene lost 0 bases and the J gene lost 5 bases, with 11 bases spanning the gap. The CDR3: CASSLAGDRTEAFF. CDR3 DNA: TGTGCCAGCAGCTTGGCCGGGGATCGAACTGAAGCTTTCTTT.

J is TRBJ1-3 and V is TRBV19, with a possible D match to TRBD1 (6 bases). Germline V lookup: CDR1 LNHDA, CDR2 SQIVND (reference sequence). The CDR3 consists of 15 residues. Trimming removed 4 bases at V and 8 bases at J, with 18 bases between. DNA for the CDR3: TGTGCCAGTAGTACCTCCGGGACAAAGGGGGACACCATATATTTT. Protein: CASSTSGTKGDTIYF.

The chain is built from TRBV11-2 and TRBJ2-7; TRBD2 matches 10 bases. This CDR3 is 15 amino acids long. CDR1 is SGHAT and CDR2 is FQNNGV in the germline V gene. V shed 6 bases and J 1 base; nucleotides not matched to a gene: 6. The CDR3 DNA reads TGTGCCAGCAGTTTAACTAGCGGGATTTCCTACGAGCAGTACTTC. This translates into CASSLTSGISYEQYF.

The chain uses TRBV27 and TRBJ2-1; 8 bases are shared with TRBD1. Per germline, CDR1 MNHEY and CDR2 SMNVEV (reference sequence). After removal of 2 bases from V and 12 bases from J, the junction contained 12 bases not matched to a gene. The CDR3 covers 15 residues. The CDR3 is CASSLAPQGARGQFF. Written as DNA, the CDR3 is TGTGCCAGCAGTTTAGCCCCGCAGGGGGCGCGTGGGCAGTTCTTC.

The chain couples TRBV6-6 to TRBJ2-7; possibly TRBD2 for D (6 bases). Trimming removed 5 bases from V and 5 bases from J, with 16 bases in between. Per the germline V gene, CDR1 is MNHNY and CDR2 is SVGAGI (reference sequence). CDR3 size: 14 residues. The CDR3 protein is CASSGVLSGDEQYF. The CDR3 coding sequence is TGTGCCAGCAGTGGGGTTCTATCGGGGGACGAGCAGTACTTC.